Each of the 2 T cell receptor beta chains below was sequenced from the same sample in a study of response to subunit inactivated influenza vaccine. TCRdb redid the calling of the RT-PCR reads with MiXCR, one entry per CDR3 protein. The top ten hold less than 2.5% of the sample, which has 400,000 to 550,000 distinct CDR3 sequences, approximately 24% seen once. The material sequenced was CD4+ T cells sorted from PBMCs, taken roughly 5 days after vaccination. The receptor set was obtained from a man aged 45-65 years who received an inactivated influenza vaccine.

This clonotype was detected a few times. The CDR3 is CSVENHRGEELETQYF. In nucleotides, the CDR3 is TGCAGCGTTGAAAACCACAGGGGGGAAGAATTAGAGACCCAGTACTTC. The chain has TRBV29-1 and TRBJ2-5; 8 bases are a match to TRBD1. Per the germline V gene, CDR1 is SQVTM and CDR2 is ANQGSEA. Unmatched junction bases numbered 12, after V lost 2 bases and J lost 4 bases. This CDR3 comprises 16 residues.

The chain joins TRBV14 to TRBJ1-2, with 7 bases lining up with TRBD1. From germline, CDR1 is SGHDN and CDR2 FVKESK. CDR3 size: 14 residues. The V and J ends lost 1 base and 4 bases, in that order; junction bases with no gene match: 3. In DNA, the CDR3 is TGTGCCAGCAGCCAAGGAGGGGACAGCTATGGCTACACCTTC. Translating gives CASSQGGDSYGYTF.